Presented here are 5 T cell receptor beta chains from one specimen sequenced in a study of blood T cells in healthy people across ages. The authors ran a second PCR of about 6 to 11 cycles using a sample-barcoded 5' primer and a J-beta primer mix. TCRdb recomputed calls from the 5' RACE reads with MiXCR, one row per CDR3 protein. The sample yields 2 million or so distinct CDR3 sequences, about 50% seen once. The sequenced material came from blood. These receptors came from a woman aged 40 to 50 in good health.

This clonotype was seen once. The chain recombines TRBV10-3 with TRBJ2-1; D might be TRBD2 (7 bases). CDR3 length equals 15 residues. Trimming took 3 bases from V and 8 from J, leaving 17 bases between them. Germline CDR1 is ENHRY and CDR2 is SYGVKD. DNA for the CDR3: TGTGCCATCAGTGATTTGGGGGGGGCCCTCGATGAGCAGTTCTTC. Residues: CAISDLGGALDEQFF.

This chain joins TRBV9 and TRBJ2-1; 8 bases are a match to TRBD2. The V segment lost 4 bases and the J segment 0 bases; nucleotides outside the gene matches: 9. The CDR3 covers 17 residues. CDR1 is SGDLS, CDR2 YYNGEE, per germline. The CDR3 nucleotides read TGTGCCAGCAGCACGCAAGCGGGGGCAGGCTCCTACAATGAGCAGTTCTTC. The encoded protein is CASSTQAGAGSYNEQFF.

The chain combines TRBV28 with TRBJ2-5, with TRBD2 matching over 13 bases. The V segment lost 4 bases and the J segment 7 bases; nucleotides outside the gene matches: 3. Germline CDR1 and CDR2: MDHEN and SYDVKM. The CDR3 runs to 14 residues. The CDR3 region has the DNA TGTGCCAGCAGTTCCAGACTAGCGGGGGGGACCCAGTACTTC. Its translation: CASSSRLAGGTQYF.

This clonotype showed up just a few times. DNA for the CDR3: TGCAGCGTTGACCCAGGGAACACTGAAGCTTTCTTT. It yields the protein CSVDPGNTEAFF. V gene TRBV29-1 combines with J gene TRBJ1-1; D call uncertain. CDR3 length: 12 residues. Germline V gives CDR1 SQVTM, CDR2 ANQGSEA. Trimming removed 3 bases at V and 1 base at J, with 6 bases between.

V is TRBV12-3 or TRBV12-4 and J is TRBJ1-5, with D unclear. The germline V and J ends were trimmed by 6 bases and 1 base, with 10 bases remaining between them. The CDR3 totals 14 residues. This CDR3 is CASREDTSNQPQHF. In DNA, the CDR3 is TGTGCCAGCAGAGAAGACACGAGCAATCAGCCCCAGCATTTT.